A single sample is the source of the 5 T cell receptor beta chains below, sequenced in a study of radiotherapy plus CTLA-4 blockade in lung cancer. Produced via immunoSEQ multiplex PCR; TCRdb's table is partial and in-frame only. Among 52,000 or so clones listed, under 85% were seen once. The input for sequencing was peripheral blood, taken from a patient treated with radiotherapy plus ipilimumab. The receptors stem from a human donor with non-small cell lung cancer who had a partial response to radiotherapy plus ipilimumab.

V and J are TRBV7-3 and TRBJ1-2; a possible D gene is TRBD1 (5 bases). Trimming shortened V by 2 bases and J by 4 bases, and 14 bases separated the two germline ends. This CDR3 spans 15 amino acids. Germline-derived CDR1 and CDR2 are SGHTA and FQGTGA. CDR3 nucleotide sequence: TGTGCCAGCAGCTTAGTCGGAGGGGAGCCCTATGGCTACACCTTC. Amino acids: CASSLVGGEPYGYTF.

The chain has TRBV19 and TRBJ1-4; 7 bases align to TRBD1. Germline CDR1 and CDR2: LNHDA and SQIVND (reference sequence). Trimming took 2 bases from V and 5 from J; bases not matched to a gene: 5. The CDR3 covers 15 residues. This chain's CDR3 is CASSILAGGNEKLFF. As DNA, the CDR3 is TGTGCCAGTAGTATATTGGCAGGGGGAAATGAAAAACTGTTTTTT.

This rearrangement joins TRBV6-1 to TRBJ2-5; the match to TRBD2 covers 16 bases. Trimming at V came to 8 bases and at J to 8 bases, leaving 8 bases not matched to a gene. The CDR3 length is 15 residues. Germline V gives CDR1 MNHNS, CDR2 SASEGT. The CDR3 nucleotides read TGTGCCAGCGCTGACGGGACTAGCGGGGGGGCCACCCAGTACTTC. Protein sequence: CASADGTSGGATQYF.

The chain joins TRBV10-2 to TRBJ1-2; 8 positions agree with TRBD1. The germline V gene has CDR1 WSHSY and CDR2 SAAADI. The CDR3 is made up of 15 amino acids. V was pared by 3 bases and J by 2 bases, with 5 bases of the junction left unmatched. The CDR3 sequence is CASSDGTGVNYGYTF. The CDR3 DNA sequence: TGCGCCAGCAGTGACGGGACAGGAGTGAACTATGGCTACACCTTC.

This chain joins TRBV29-1 and TRBJ2-5; D possibly corresponds to TRBD1 (6 bases). CDR1 SQVTM and CDR2 ANQGSEA come from the germline V gene. This CDR3 has 13 amino acids. Trimming stripped 5 bases from V and 5 bases from J, with 15 bases between. CDR3 DNA sequence: TGCAGCGTTAGGGACACCCCAGCGGAGACCCAGTACTTC. This codes for CSVRDTPAETQYF.